A selection of T cell receptor beta chains follows, all from one sample in a study of T cells in narcolepsy. Method: immunoSEQ multiplex PCR; TCRdb's copy keeps in-frame clones and lacks some. The data show 30,000 to 45,000 clones, about 85% seen once. Sequences were obtained from CD45RA- memory CD4+ T cells from PBMCs. The receptors stem from a human donor with narcolepsy. Both conserved end residues are part of each CDR3. A D gene is named only where the DNA matches it firmly. A row's size may be missing; if present it is once, few, many or a size class.

CDR3 protein	CDR3 DNA	clone size	D gene	CDR3 length	J gene	V gene
CASSLGGGGSKETQYF	TGCGCCAGCAGCTTGGGTGGCGGGGGGTCAAAAGAGACCCAGTACTTC	-	TRBD2	16	TRBJ2-5	TRBV5-1
CASTLGQHLNYGYTF	TGTGCCAGCACCCTTGGACAGCACTTGAACTATGGCTACACCTTC	few	-	15	TRBJ1-2	TRBV14
CATSSGRGGIYGYTF	TGTGCCACCAGCAGTGGAAGAGGGGGCATCTATGGCTACACCTTC	-	TRBD1	15	TRBJ1-2	TRBV15
CATPPGGEQYF	TGTGCCACCCCGCCTGGAGGCGAGCAGTACTTC	-	-	11	TRBJ2-7	TRBV19
CASSLTGGNPLEQYF	TGTGCCAGCAGCTTAACAGGGGGAAACCCCCTCGAGCAGTACTTC	-	TRBD1	15	TRBJ2-7	TRBV7-2
CASSSLQTSGGAYNEQFF	TGTGCCAGCAGTTCCCTACAGACTAGCGGGGGGGCCTACAATGAGCAGTTCTTC	-	TRBD2	18	TRBJ2-1	TRBV28
CASSQGGGGPNYGYTF	TGTGCCAGCAGCCAAGGGGGAGGGGGCCCTAACTATGGCTACACCTTC	-	TRBD1	16	TRBJ1-2	TRBV4-2
CASRTGYSNQPQHF	TGTGCCAGCAGGACAGGGTATAGCAATCAGCCCCAGCATTTT	-	TRBD1	14	TRBJ1-5	TRBV6-5
CASSLDRGGDQPQHF	TGTGCCAGCAGCCTGGACAGGGGAGGAGATCAGCCCCAGCATTTT	-	TRBD1	15	TRBJ1-5	TRBV7-2
CASSLFTGQRIRGIYGYTF	TGTGCCAGCAGCTTATTTACGGGACAAAGAATCCGAGGGATATATGGCTACACCTTC	-	-	19	TRBJ1-2	TRBV7-9
CASSPGTPPYEQYF	TGTGCCAGCAGCCCCGGGACACCCCCCTACGAGCAGTACTTC	-	-	14	TRBJ2-7	TRBV7-9
CASSPQPYRGNTEAFF	TGCGCCAGCAGCCCACAACCATACAGGGGTAACACTGAAGCTTTCTTT	-	TRBD1	16	TRBJ1-1	TRBV5-1
CASRWGQGGTEAFF	TGTGCCAGCAGGTGGGGACAGGGAGGGACTGAAGCTTTCTTT	-	TRBD1	14	TRBJ1-1	TRBV7-6
CASSSSYEQYF	TGTGCCAGCAGTTCAAGCTACGAGCAGTACTTC	-	-	11	TRBJ2-7	TRBV28
CASSQSKARGSYEQYF	TGCGCCAGCAGTCAATCGAAGGCGAGAGGGTCCTACGAGCAGTACTTC	-	-	16	TRBJ2-7	TRBV23-1
CSVEGFGLQGDYGYTF	TGCAGCGTTGAAGGGTTCGGCCTACAGGGGGACTATGGCTACACCTTC	-	TRBD1	16	TRBJ1-2	TRBV29-1
CASSVEGTINSPLHF	TGTGCCAGCAGCGTAGAGGGAACTATTAATTCACCCCTCCACTTT	-	-	15	TRBJ1-6	TRBV9
CASSLTPLTEAFF	TGTGCCAGCAGCTTAACGCCATTAACTGAAGCTTTCTTT	-	-	13	TRBJ1-1	TRBV11-1
CASSRTSGGAYETQYF	TGTGCCAGCAGCCGGACTAGCGGGGGGGCGTATGAGACCCAGTACTTC	-	TRBD2	16	TRBJ2-5	TRBV7-2